This T cell receptor (beta chain) was retrieved from a study of regulatory T cells in long-lasting Graves disease. Overall study findings and caveats: With persistent disease, TRBV28, TRBJ1-2 and TRBJ2-5 were the favored segments. Persistent Graves' patients showed less TCR diversity than newly diagnosed ones. Results may be inaccurate due to the small sample size.

This clonotype has ten or more counts. Its matching antigen is unknown. Researchers made TCR beta libraries by using iRepertoire HTBI primers and running Arm-PCR on CDR3 regions. TCRdb called the multiplex PCR reads again in MiXCR, with one record for every CDR3 protein. Of about 320,000 distinct CDR3 sequences listed, 15% to 20% are singletons. Time point given: newly diagnosed GD, antithyroid drugs for less than 3 months. PBMC RNA served as the TCR library source. The guidelines of the American Thyroid Association were the basis for diagnosing Graves' disease. V shed 0 bases and J shed 3 bases, with 12 bases lying between them. Germline CDR1 reads DFQATT; CDR2 reads SNEGSKA (reference sequence). There are 14 residues in the CDR3.

The specimen was peripheral blood mononuclear cells (PBMCs), collected at new diagnosis, from a patient treated with antithyroid drugs. The V gene is TRBV20-1, the J gene TRBJ2-7, with D unresolved. This clonotype originated in a female donor with Graves disease. The CDR3 sequence is CSARELSVLYEQYF. CDR3 bases: TGCAGTGCTAGAGAGCTCTCAGTCCTCTACGAGCAGTACTTC.